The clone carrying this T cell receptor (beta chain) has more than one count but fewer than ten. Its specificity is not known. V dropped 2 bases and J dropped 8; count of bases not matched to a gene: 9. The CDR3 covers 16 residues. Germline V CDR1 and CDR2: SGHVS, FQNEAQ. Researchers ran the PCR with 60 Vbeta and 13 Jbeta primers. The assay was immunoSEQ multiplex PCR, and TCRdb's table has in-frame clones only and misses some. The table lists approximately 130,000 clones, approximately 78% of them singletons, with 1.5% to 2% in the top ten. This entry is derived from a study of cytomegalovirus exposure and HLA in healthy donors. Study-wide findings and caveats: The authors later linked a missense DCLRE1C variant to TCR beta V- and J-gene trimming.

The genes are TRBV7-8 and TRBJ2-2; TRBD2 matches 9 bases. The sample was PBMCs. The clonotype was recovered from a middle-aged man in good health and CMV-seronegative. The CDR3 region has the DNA TGTGCCAGCAGCTTATTTGCGGGAGGGCCTGTTGGGGAGCTGTTTTTT. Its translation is CASSLFAGGPVGELFF.